This T cell receptor beta chain derives from a study of CD8 T cells in ankylosing spondylitis. Study-level results: Made up of about eight highly homologous variants, a TCR beta motif appeared characteristic of ankylosing spondylitis blood.

TCRdb redid the calling of the 5' RACE reads with MiXCR, one entry per CDR3 protein. The sample yields roughly 700,000 distinct CDR3 sequences, under 20% seen once. This clonotype was observed a few times. Its specificity is not known. The receptor comes from a male donor with ankylosing spondylitis. The sequencing sample was made of blood, either unsorted or a sorted T cell fraction (not recorded which).

The CDR3 DNA is TGTGCCAGCAGCTTAGAGGGAGGGGGAGAGACCCAGTACTTC. Amino acids: CASSLEGGGETQYF. The genes are TRBV11-2 and TRBJ2-5, with D possibly TRBD2 on 7 matching bases. V lost 0 bases and J 4 bases, leaving 9 bases between the germline ends. This CDR3 contains 14 residues. In germline, CDR1 is SGHAT, CDR2 FQNNGV.